A single sample is the source of the 27 T cell receptor beta chains below, sequenced in a study of T-cell reconstitution after alpha-beta-depleted transplantation in children. It was with unique molecular identifiers that the TCRbeta library was prepared. TCRdb independently ran MiXCR on the PCR reads; one entry per CDR3 protein. This repertoire shows roughly 200,000 distinct CDR3 sequences, about 8.7% found once; its top ten account for less than 40%. Source: PBMCs, mostly from graft donor cells, taken 360 days after TCRalphabeta/CD19-depleted stem cell transplant. Receptor source: a male patient between 2 and 15 years old who had a stem cell transplant for acute myeloid leukemia, so the T cells may come from the graft donor.

This clonotype was observed a handful of times. For the CDR3, the DNA is TGTGCCAGCAGGCAGGGGGGTACCGGGGAGCTGTTTTTT. Translating it yields CASRQGGTGELFF. The chain couples TRBV7-2 to TRBJ2-2; maybe TRBD1 (7 bases). Between the trimmed V and J ends, which lost 6 bases and 5 bases, there was a span of 10 bases. The CDR3 has 13 residues. The germline V gene has CDR1 SGHTA and CDR2 FQGNSA.

This clonotype was counted only a few times. V is TRBV12-3 or TRBV12-4 and J is TRBJ2-1; TRBD1 is a possible D gene (6 bases). V lost 4 bases and J 6 bases, leaving 22 bases between the germline ends. The CDR3 sequence is 17 residues long. The CDR3 bases are TGTGCCAGCAGTTCCACTCTCGGGACACTCCTGGGCAATGAGCAGTTCTTC. Encoded protein: CASSSTLGTLLGNEQFF.

The gene calls are TRBV20-1 and TRBJ2-2; the D is unclear. Germline lookup yields CDR1 DFQATT and CDR2 SNEGSKA (reference sequence). V lost 1 base to trimming and J lost 6 bases, with 12 bases between them. This CDR3 contains 14 residues. CDR3 region: CSARVTSTPGELFF. CDR3 in DNA: TGCAGTGCTAGAGTCACGAGTACCCCCGGGGAGCTGTTTTTT.

In its sample, this clonotype was seen a few times. The chain links TRBV5-1 to TRBJ1-1; possibly TRBD1 for D (6 bases). Germline CDR1 and CDR2: SGHRS and YFSETQ. The V and J ends lost 6 bases and 1 base respectively, with 10 bases between them. The CDR3 loop spans 13 amino acids. As DNA, the CDR3 is TGCGCCAGCAACTTACAGGGGAACACTGAAGCTTTCTTT. Translating it yields CASNLQGNTEAFF.

The gene calls are TRBV6-6 and TRBJ1-1; D is possibly TRBD1 (5 bases). V lost 1 base, J lost 10 bases, and 7 bases lay in between. The CDR3 covers 11 residues. Germline CDR1 and CDR2: MNHNY and SVGAGI (reference sequence). Here the CDR3 DNA reads TGTGCCAGCAGTTACTTGCAGGGAGCTTTCTTT. Protein product: CASSYLQGAFF.

This sequence joins TRBV20-1 and TRBJ1-2, with D possibly being TRBD1 (5 bases). The CDR3 spans 13 residues. V lost 1 base and J lost 4, with 10 bases in between. In germline, CDR1 is DFQATT, CDR2 SNEGSKA (reference sequence). The chain's CDR3 is CSARVAGTYGYTF. In DNA form, the CDR3 reads TGCAGTGCTAGAGTAGCAGGGACCTATGGCTACACCTTC.

The table lists this clonotype with many counts. This sequence joins TRBV12-3 or TRBV12-4 and TRBJ2-5, with D possibly being TRBD2 (5 bases). This CDR3 is built from 14 residues. Trimming pared 0 bases from V and 6 bases from J, leaving 11 bases between. The CDR3 sequence is CASSLALGAKTQYF. CDR3 DNA: TGTGCCAGCAGTTTAGCTCTGGGAGCCAAGACCCAGTACTTC.

This clonotype was seen only a few times. The chain carries TRBV6-2 or TRBV6-3 and TRBJ2-1, with D perhaps matching TRBD2 (5 bases). CDR3 length: 14 residues. Germline-derived CDR1 and CDR2 are MNHEY and SVGEGT. V lost 0 bases, J lost 7 bases, and 10 bases lay in between. The CDR3 coding sequence is TGTGCCAGCAGTTACTCGGTGGGAGCGAATGAGCAGTTCTTC. Translation gives CASSYSVGANEQFF.

This clonotype was detected ten times or more. The chain uses TRBV7-6 and TRBJ2-5; D ambiguous. Trimming stripped 1 base from V and 2 bases from J, with 8 bases between. The germline CDR1 and CDR2 sequences are SGHVS and FNYEAQ. The CDR3 has 14 residues. The DNA for the CDR3 is TGTGCCAGCAGCTTAGAGGGTGTTCAAGAGACCCAGTACTTC. It yields the protein CASSLEGVQETQYF.

This clonotype has a count of ten or more. The chain couples TRBV6-2 or TRBV6-3 to TRBJ1-5; no clear D gene. This CDR3 has 13 residues. Trimming left V 2 bases short and J 4 bases short, with 6 bases between. CDR1 MNHEY and CDR2 SVGEGT come from the germline V gene. The DNA of the CDR3 is TGTGCCAGCAGTTACACAGTTAATCAGCCCCAGCATTTT. Translation: CASSYTVNQPQHF.

The rearrangement uses TRBV7-2 and TRBJ2-5, with 8 nucleotides matching TRBD1. CDR1 and CDR2 (germline): SGHTA, FQGNSA. Trimming at V came to 4 bases and at J to 5 bases, leaving 6 bases not matched to a gene. The CDR3 runs to 14 residues. The CDR3 region is CASSSRGRDETQYF. In nucleotides, the CDR3 is TGTGCCAGCAGCTCCAGGGGGCGAGATGAGACCCAGTACTTC.

This clonotype has a handful of counts. The CDR3 region has the DNA TGTGCCAGCAGCTTCGGGGGGACTAGCGGCTACAATGAGCAGTTCTTC. It encodes CASSFGGTSGYNEQFF. The chain links TRBV5-5 to TRBJ2-1; 11 positions agree with TRBD2. Unmatched junction bases numbered 4, after V lost 2 bases and J lost 3 bases. CDR3 size: 16 residues. Germline CDR1 and CDR2: SGHKS and YYEKEE (reference sequence).

Many counts were recorded for this clonotype. The rearrangement joins TRBV12-3 or TRBV12-4 to TRBJ2-3; a weak D match, TRBD2 (6 bases). There are 15 residues in the CDR3. With 2 bases removed from V and 10 bases from J, the gap between germline ends came to 19 bases. The CDR3 bases are TGTGCCAGCAGTTTAAACCGGCGACTAGTAGTCGCGCAGTATTTT. Translated: CASSLNRRLVVAQYF.

V is TRBV5-1 and J is TRBJ1-1; 11 bases agree with TRBD1. CDR3 length equals 15 residues. The V and J ends lost 4 bases and 5 bases, in that order; junction bases with no gene match: 7. The germline CDR1 and CDR2 sequences are SGHRS and YFSETQ. The CDR3 region is CASSPGQGVLTEAFF. CDR3 nucleotides: TGCGCCAGCAGCCCGGGACAGGGGGTTCTAACTGAAGCTTTCTTT.

This clonotype has just a few counts. V usage is TRBV12-3 or TRBV12-4 and J usage is TRBJ1-2, with 7 positions matching TRBD1. The CDR3 loop spans 15 amino acids. With V trimmed by 6 bases and J by 0 bases, 7 bases remained unmatched. CDR3 nucleotide sequence: TGTGCCAGCAGCTCCACAGGGGATACTAACTATGGCTACACCTTC. The encoded protein is CASSSTGDTNYGYTF.

This clonotype was recorded many times. This rearrangement joins TRBV27 to TRBJ1-5; D call uncertain. The CDR3 has 14 amino acids. Germline V lookup: CDR1 MNHEY, CDR2 SMNVEV (reference sequence). V dropped 3 bases and J dropped 1 base, with 7 bases sitting between them. The CDR3 loop is CASSFRRSNQPQHF. The CDR3 DNA sequence: TGTGCCAGCAGTTTTAGGAGGAGCAATCAGCCCCAGCATTTT.

The chain has TRBV5-1 and TRBJ2-3, with 13 bases identical to TRBD2. Trimming cost V 4 bases and J 3 bases; bases outside gene matches: 5. Germline V lookup: CDR1 SGHRS, CDR2 YFSETQ. The CDR3 is made up of 16 amino acids. CDR3 coding DNA: TGCGCCAGCAGCCCCCGACTAGCGGGAGGTACAGATACGCAGTATTTT. It translates to CASSPRLAGGTDTQYF.

Concerning this clonotype itself: A read error may produce the germline difference seen at one junction end. The gene calls are TRBV6-5 and TRBJ2-7; D possibly corresponds to TRBD2 (6 bases). This CDR3 region has 14 residues. Germline V gene lookup returns CDR1 MNHEY and CDR2 SVGAGI. The CDR3 DNA reads TGTGCCAGCAGTTACACCCGGGACTCCAACGAGCAGTACTTC. Its protein is CASSYTRDSNEQYF.

This chain connects TRBV7-2 to TRBJ1-3, with D perhaps matching TRBD1 (5 bases). V was clipped by 5 bases and J by 0 bases, with 11 bases between them. Germline values: CDR1 SGHTA, CDR2 FQGNSA. There are 15 residues in the CDR3. CDR3 protein: CASSRDRVSGNTIYF. CDR3 DNA sequence: TGTGCCAGCAGCCGGGACCGCGTCTCTGGAAACACCATATATTTT.

This clonotype was picked up a small number of times. The gene calls are TRBV6-1 and TRBJ2-7; 7 positions match TRBD2. The CDR3 is 16 residues long. Germline V gene lookup returns CDR1 MNHNS and CDR2 SASEGT. The J segment lost 1 base and the V segment lost 7 bases, leaving 13 bases of the junction unmatched. As DNA, the CDR3 is TGTGCCAGCAAGCCTTGGGCTAGCGGACGGTCCTACGAGCAGTACTTC. This sequence encodes CASKPWASGRSYEQYF.

This clonotype was counted a few times. The rearrangement links TRBV18 to TRBJ2-7; D perhaps matches TRBD1 (5 bases). The germline V gene encodes CDR1 KGHSH and CDR2 LQKENI. The CDR3 extends over 13 amino acids. The V end was cut by 5 bases, the J end by 0 bases, with 8 bases between. The CDR3 sequence: CASSSRDSYEQYV. As DNA, the CDR3 is TGTGCCAGCTCAAGCAGGGACTCCTACGAGCAGTACGTC.

The chain links TRBV2 to TRBJ2-7; 10 bases match TRBD2. CDR3 length: 15 residues. V gave up 6 bases and J gave up 3 bases; unmatched junction bases: 8. Looked up from germline, CDR1 is SNHLY and CDR2 is FYNNEI. For the CDR3, the DNA is TGTGCCAGCAGGGTGGGGACTAGCGTAATCTACGAGCAGTACTTC. It translates to CASRVGTSVIYEQYF.

The chain couples TRBV12-3 or TRBV12-4 to TRBJ2-5; the D gene is possibly TRBD1 (6 bases). The V gene lost 6 bases and the J gene lost 5 bases, with 13 bases spanning the gap. CDR3 size: 13 residues. The CDR3 bases are TGTGCCAGCAGGCCGACAGGTTGGGAGACCCAGTACTTC. This codes for CASRPTGWETQYF.

This clonotype was seen ten or more times. The chain joins TRBV7-3 to TRBJ2-1; TRBD2 agrees at 8 bases. Germline lookup yields CDR1 SGHTA and CDR2 FQGTGA. The CDR3 has 13 amino acids. Trimming took 8 bases from V and 6 from J; bases not matched to a gene: 6. The CDR3 region has the DNA TGTGCCAGCGGGCTAGCGGGTATCAATGAGCAGTTCTTC. Translating it yields CASGLAGINEQFF.

This clonotype showed up just once. The junction departs from the called germline gene at one end, perhaps through a read error. The chain joins TRBV2 to TRBJ1-6; the D gene is possibly TRBD1 (6 bases). The V gene's germline CDR1 is SNHLY and CDR2 FYNNEI. This CDR3 contains 18 residues. The CDR3 region has the DNA TGTACCAGCAGTGACACGCGACGGGGGCTAAGTTATAATTCACCCCTCCACTTT. Protein sequence: CTSSDTRRGLSYNSPLHF.

This clonotype was recorded many times. This rearrangement joins TRBV20-1 to TRBJ2-3; D unresolved. The CDR3 totals 16 residues. Trimming took 4 bases from V and 0 from J, leaving 17 bases between them. CDR1 is DFQATT, CDR2 SNEGSKA, per germline (reference sequence). The CDR3 reads CSAIRSLTASTDTQYF. The DNA for the CDR3 is TGCAGTGCTATAAGGAGCCTCACAGCTAGCACAGATACGCAGTATTTT.

At least ten counts were recorded for this clonotype. The chain uses TRBV6-5 and TRBJ2-2; D perhaps matches TRBD2 (6 bases). Germline V lookup: CDR1 MNHEY, CDR2 SVGAGI. Trimming cost V 4 bases and J 4 bases, with 10 bases left between them. The length of the CDR3 is 14 residues. The CDR3 nucleotides are TGTGCCAGCAGTTCCCAAGCGGGCACCGGGGAGCTGTTTTTT. It is translated as CASSSQAGTGELFF.